These 8 T cell receptor beta chains originate from one sample sequenced in a study of early T cells in non-severe SARS-CoV-2 infection. Each CDR3 protein is one row after TCRdb ran MiXCR on the 5' RACE reads. This sample has more than 85,000 distinct CDR3 sequences, with 16% found just once. The material sequenced was whole blood. Source of these receptors: an adult who was a healthcare worker with PCR-confirmed SARS-CoV-2 infection or an uninfected control (not recorded which).

The chain is built from TRBV19 and TRBJ2-7; perhaps D is TRBD1 or TRBD2 (5 bases each). The V gene lost 1 base and the J gene lost 0 bases, with 7 bases spanning the gap. The CDR3 runs 14 residues. The V gene's germline CDR1 is LNHDA and CDR2 SQIVND (reference sequence). The DNA of the CDR3 is TGTGCCAGTAGTATAGTGGGACCCTCCTACGAGCAGTACTTC. This translates into CASSIVGPSYEQYF.

This chain links TRBV10-3 with TRBJ2-7; D may be TRBD2 (6 bases). V lost 1 base to trimming and J lost 3 bases, with 10 bases between them. Germline values: CDR1 ENHRY, CDR2 SYGVKD. The CDR3 loop spans 14 amino acids. The CDR3 coding sequence is TGTGCCATCAGTGAGTTACGGAGGGACTACGAGCAGTACTTC. It translates to CAISELRRDYEQYF.

This clonotype has a count of ten or more. This chain connects TRBV20-1 to TRBJ2-1; 9 bases line up with TRBD2. Trimming took 6 bases from V and 5 from J; bases not matched to a gene: 14. The CDR3 consists of 16 residues. The V gene's germline CDR1 is DFQATT and CDR2 SNEGSKA (reference sequence). In DNA, the CDR3 is TGCAGTGCCCATCTGGGGGGTAGCGGGAGTCACAATGAGCAGTTCTTC. Protein sequence: CSAHLGGSGSHNEQFF.

The rearrangement links TRBV15 to TRBJ2-3, with D possibly being TRBD2 (5 bases). Trimming left V 3 bases short and J 3 bases short, with 13 bases between. The CDR3 consists of 15 residues. Germline V gene data show CDR1 as LNHNV and CDR2 as YYDKDF (reference sequence). The CDR3 DNA reads as TGTGCCACCAGCAGCCCCTGGACGGGAACAGATACGCAGTATTTT. It codes for CATSSPWTGTDTQYF.

This chain connects TRBV29-1 to TRBJ2-7, with 9 bases lining up with TRBD1. The CDR3 sequence is 14 residues long. With 6 bases clipped from V and 3 bases from J, the junction kept 9 bases outside the gene matches. Germline V gene data show CDR1 as SQVTM and CDR2 as ANQGSEA. The CDR3 loop is CSVAPGQGGYEQYF. The CDR3 nucleotides read TGCAGCGTGGCCCCGGGACAGGGAGGCTACGAGCAGTACTTC.

This clonotype has a handful of counts. The chain carries TRBV12-3 or TRBV12-4 and TRBJ1-3; 9 nucleotides agree with TRBD1. The CDR3 spans 14 residues. V trimming: 5 bases; J trimming: 5 bases; junction bases outside the gene matches: 4. CDR3 nucleotides: TGTGCCAGCAGTCTTGGGACAGGGAGAAACACCATATATTTT. Encoded protein: CASSLGTGRNTIYF.

There are many counts of this clonotype. One end of the junction does not line up with germline, which may come from a read error. The J gene is TRBJ2-2, the V gene TRBV10-3; D is perhaps TRBD1 (6 bases). The CDR3 runs 15 residues. Germline lookup yields CDR1 ENHRY and CDR2 SYGVKD. The CDR3 is CAISEASRDTGELFF. The CDR3 bases are TGTGCCATCAGTGAAGCTTCCAGGGACACCGGGGAACTGTTTTTT.

This clonotype was observed once. The V call is TRBV29-1, the J call TRBJ1-1, with unresolved D. Germline CDR1 SQVTM, CDR2 ANQGSEA. V was trimmed by 4 bases and J by 7 bases, leaving 7 bases between them. The CDR3 has 10 residues. In DNA, the CDR3 is TGCAGCGTTGGCTACAGTGAAGCTTTCTTT. This codes for CSVGYSEAFF.